This is a list of T cell receptor beta chains from one sample in a study of regulatory T cells in long-lasting Graves disease. MiXCR, applied by TCRdb to the multiplex PCR reads, yields one record per CDR3 protein. The table lists 370,000 or so distinct CDR3 sequences, roughly 17% of them singletons. The same specimen was also included in a second study, on T cells in Graves' hyperthyroidism and ophthalmopathy.

Sequenced here: peripheral blood mononuclear cells (PBMCs), sampled at new diagnosis, from a patient treated with antithyroid drugs. The receptors here all came from a woman between 18 and 29 years old with Graves disease. Both conserved end residues are part of each CDR3. D genes are given only for firm matches. Some rows have no size entry. The others give once, few or many, or a class for an expanded clone.

V gene: TRBV5-6
clone size: many
J gene: TRBJ1-2
D gene: NA
CDR3 DNA: TGTGCCAGCAGCTTGGCCGACAGCGCGTACACCTTC
CDR3 protein: CASSLADSAYTF

V gene: TRBV28
clone size: many
J gene: TRBJ2-3
D gene: TRBD2
CDR3 DNA: TGTGCCAGCAGTTTAACCGGGACTAGCGGGCCTGGGGGGAGGGATACGCAGTATTTT
CDR3 protein: CASSLTGTSGPGGRDTQYF

V gene: TRBV19
clone size: NA
J gene: TRBJ2-6
D gene: NA
CDR3 DNA: TGTGCCAGTACCCCGACAGCCTCTGGGGCCAACGTCCTGACTTTC
CDR3 protein: CASTPTASGANVLTF

V gene: TRBV20-1
clone size: few
J gene: TRBJ1-2
D gene: NA
CDR3 DNA: TGCAGCCCCAAGGGGGACTATGGCTACACCTTC
CDR3 protein: CSPKGDYGYTF

V gene: TRBV6-2/TRBV6-3
clone size: NA
J gene: TRBJ2-1
D gene: NA
CDR3 DNA: TGTGCCAGCAGGTCCCGGGAGAAGGGGGGTGAGCAGTTCTTC
CDR3 protein: CASRSREKGGEQFF

V gene: TRBV6-1
clone size: NA
J gene: TRBJ1-4
D gene: NA
CDR3 DNA: TGTGCCAGCAGCGGAGCGCGGTTTAATGAAAAACTGTTTTTT
CDR3 protein: CASSGARFNEKLFF

V gene: TRBV3-1
clone size: many
J gene: TRBJ2-1
D gene: NA
CDR3 DNA: TGTGCCAGCAGCCAAGAAAGACTAGTGAGCGATGAGCAGTTCTTC
CDR3 protein: CASSQERLVSDEQFF

V gene: TRBV15
clone size: many
J gene: TRBJ2-5
D gene: TRBD1
CDR3 DNA: TGTGCCACCAGCAGAGGACAGGGAAAAGAGACCCAGTACTTC
CDR3 protein: CATSRGQGKETQYF

V gene: TRBV2
clone size: many
J gene: TRBJ1-2
D gene: NA
CDR3 DNA: TGTGCCAGCAGTAGACAACGAGCTAACTATGGCTACACCTTC
CDR3 protein: CASSRQRANYGYTF

V gene: TRBV10-3
clone size: many
J gene: TRBJ2-3
D gene: TRBD1
CDR3 DNA: TGTGCCATCAGCCCGGGACAGGGCCACACAGATACGCAGTATTTT
CDR3 protein: CAISPGQGHTDTQYF

V gene: TRBV6-9
clone size: few
J gene: TRBJ1-4
D gene: TRBD1
CDR3 DNA: TGTGCCAGCAGTTACCAGACAGGGGGCCCTGAAAAACTGTTTTTT
CDR3 protein: CASSYQTGGPEKLFF

V gene: TRBV27
clone size: few
J gene: TRBJ1-5
D gene: TRBD1
CDR3 DNA: TGTGCCAGCAGCCAGGGGGCCTACAATCAGCCCCAGCATTTT
CDR3 protein: CASSQGAYNQPQHF

V gene: TRBV6-1
clone size: many
J gene: TRBJ1-2
D gene: NA
CDR3 DNA: TGTGCCAGCGGTGACAGCCCAAACCCCTATGGCTACACCTTC
CDR3 protein: CASGDSPNPYGYTF

V gene: TRBV2
clone size: NA
J gene: TRBJ2-5
D gene: NA
CDR3 DNA: TGTGCCAGCAGTGAAGCGCTTCGGAGTGAAGAGACCCAGTACTTC
CDR3 protein: CASSEALRSEETQYF

V gene: TRBV2
clone size: many
J gene: TRBJ2-3
D gene: NA
CDR3 DNA: TGTGCCAGCAGTGAAATCTCCCCTGGAGATACGCAGTATTTT
CDR3 protein: CASSEISPGDTQYF

V gene: TRBV6-9
clone size: NA
J gene: TRBJ2-1
D gene: NA
CDR3 DNA: TGTGCCAGCAGTTACTCCGAGGTGGGCAGGGGTTTGAATGAGCAGTTCTTC
CDR3 protein: CASSYSEVGRGLNEQFF

V gene: TRBV5-1
clone size: many
J gene: TRBJ2-7
D gene: TRBD1
CDR3 DNA: TGCGCCAGCAGCTTGGCGGGACAGGCTTACGAGCAGTACTTC
CDR3 protein: CASSLAGQAYEQYF

V gene: TRBV5-6
clone size: many
J gene: TRBJ2-5
D gene: NA
CDR3 DNA: TGTGCCAGCAGCTTCGGGACCCAGTACTTC
CDR3 protein: CASSFGTQYF

V gene: TRBV20-1
clone size: many
J gene: TRBJ2-3
D gene: TRBD2
CDR3 DNA: TGCAGTGCTAGTTACCTCCCTGGGACTAGCGGGCGCACAGATACGCAGTATTTT
CDR3 protein: CSASYLPGTSGRTDTQYF

V gene: TRBV11-2
clone size: many
J gene: TRBJ2-7
D gene: NA
CDR3 DNA: TGTGCCAGCAGCTTAGGGGGGCCCGAGCAGTACTTC
CDR3 protein: CASSLGGPEQYF

V gene: TRBV12-3/TRBV12-4
clone size: many
J gene: TRBJ2-1
D gene: NA
CDR3 DNA: TGTGCCAGCAGTTCCGGACCAGTCGCTGAGCAGTTCTTC
CDR3 protein: CASSSGPVAEQFF

V gene: TRBV6-1
clone size: few
J gene: TRBJ1-5
D gene: TRBD1
CDR3 DNA: TGTGCCACAGGGGGAGTCGGCTTTGCGCAGCCCCAGCATTTT
CDR3 protein: CATGGVGFAQPQHF

V gene: TRBV3-1
clone size: many
J gene: TRBJ1-1
D gene: NA
CDR3 DNA: TGTGCCAGCAGCAAAGCCTCAGGGGTTAACACTGAAGCTTTCTTT
CDR3 protein: CASSKASGVNTEAFF

V gene: TRBV11-2
clone size: NA
J gene: TRBJ2-5
D gene: TRBD1
CDR3 DNA: TGTGCCAGCAGCTTGGGGACAGACGAAGAGACCCAGTATTTC
CDR3 protein: CASSLGTDEETQYF